This T cell receptor beta chain was recovered during a study of OX40 agonist ivuxolimab in advanced cancers. Study-wide context: Intravenous ivuxolimab was administered to patients every 2 weeks at 0.01 to 10 mg/kg. Of mixed ages from about 20 to 80 and averaging roughly 66 years, the group was over 80% male.

Sequenced by immunoSEQ multiplex PCR; TCRdb stores in-frame clones only, minus some. This sample has tens of thousands of clones, with roughly 86% found just once. The V end was cut by 4 bases, the J end by 4 bases, with 19 bases between. The CDR3 sequence is 16 residues long. Germline CDR1 is MGHRA and CDR2 is YSYEKL. With autoimmune disease history or systemic immunosuppression, patients were excluded. Samples were taken at baseline and on day 1 of cycles 4 and 7. This TCR was recovered from an adult with an advanced solid tumor such as melanoma, head and neck, liver or kidney cancer. The J gene is TRBJ1-1, the V gene TRBV4-1; no reliable D call. The specimen comprised CD4+ or CD8+ T cells sorted from blood, sampled in a trial of the OX40 agonist ivuxolimab. The CDR3: CASSPLSRQSSTEAFF. The DNA of the CDR3 is TGCGCCAGCAGCCCCCTTAGTCGACAATCGAGCACTGAAGCTTTCTTT.